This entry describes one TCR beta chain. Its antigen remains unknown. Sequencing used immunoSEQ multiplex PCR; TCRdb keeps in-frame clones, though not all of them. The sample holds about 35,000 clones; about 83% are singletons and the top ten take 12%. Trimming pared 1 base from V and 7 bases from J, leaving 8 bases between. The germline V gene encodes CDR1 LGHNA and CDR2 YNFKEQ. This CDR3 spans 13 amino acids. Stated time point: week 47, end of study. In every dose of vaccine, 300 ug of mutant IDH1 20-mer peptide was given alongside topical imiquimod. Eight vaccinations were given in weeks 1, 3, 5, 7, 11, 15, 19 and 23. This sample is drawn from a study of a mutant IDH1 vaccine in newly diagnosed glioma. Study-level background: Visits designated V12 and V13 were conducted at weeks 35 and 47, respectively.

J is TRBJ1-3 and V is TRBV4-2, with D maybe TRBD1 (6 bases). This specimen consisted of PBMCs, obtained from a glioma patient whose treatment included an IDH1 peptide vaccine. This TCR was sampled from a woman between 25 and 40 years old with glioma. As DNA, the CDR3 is TGTGCCAGCAGCCAAGGGGACACTAACACCATATATTTT. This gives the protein CASSQGDTNTIYF.